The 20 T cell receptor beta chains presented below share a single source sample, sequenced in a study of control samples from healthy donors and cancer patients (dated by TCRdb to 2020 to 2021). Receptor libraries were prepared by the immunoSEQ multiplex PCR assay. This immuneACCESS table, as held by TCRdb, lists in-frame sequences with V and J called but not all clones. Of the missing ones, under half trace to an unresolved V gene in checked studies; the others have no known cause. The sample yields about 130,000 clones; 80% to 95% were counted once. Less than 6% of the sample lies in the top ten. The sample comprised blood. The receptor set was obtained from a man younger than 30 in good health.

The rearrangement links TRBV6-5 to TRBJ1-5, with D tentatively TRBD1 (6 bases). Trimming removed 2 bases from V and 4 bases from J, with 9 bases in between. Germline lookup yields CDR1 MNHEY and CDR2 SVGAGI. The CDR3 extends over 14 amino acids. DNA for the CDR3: TGTGCCAGCAGTTACGACAGGACAAATCAGCCCCAGCATTTT. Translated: CASSYDRTNQPQHF.

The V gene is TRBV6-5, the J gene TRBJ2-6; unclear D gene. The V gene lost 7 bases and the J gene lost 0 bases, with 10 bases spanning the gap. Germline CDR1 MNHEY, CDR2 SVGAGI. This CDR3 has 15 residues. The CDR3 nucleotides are TGTGCCAGCACCGGCAGTAGCTCTGGGGCCAACGTCCTGACTTTC. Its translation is CASTGSSSGANVLTF.

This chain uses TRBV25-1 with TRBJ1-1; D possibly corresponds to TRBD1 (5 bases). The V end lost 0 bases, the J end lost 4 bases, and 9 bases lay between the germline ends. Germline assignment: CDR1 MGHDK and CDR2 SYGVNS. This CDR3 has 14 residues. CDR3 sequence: CASSEYPQGTEAFF. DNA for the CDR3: TGTGCCAGCAGTGAATATCCCCAGGGCACTGAAGCTTTCTTT.

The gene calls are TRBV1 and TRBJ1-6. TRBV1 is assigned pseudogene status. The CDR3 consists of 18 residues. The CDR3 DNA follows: TGCACCAGCAGCCAGGGTCTTTCACGCGAGGGCATAAATTCACCCCTCCACTTT. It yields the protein CTSSQGLSREGINSPLHF.

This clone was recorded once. Here the CDR3 DNA reads TGTGCCAGCAGGGGGGACCATAATTCACCCCTCCACTTT. It is translated as CASRGDHNSPLHF. J is TRBJ1-6 and V is TRBV6-8; tentative D call: TRBD1 (5 bases). Deletions cut 6 bases from V and 5 bases from J, with 8 bases between. This CDR3 contains 13 residues. Germline CDR1 MNHGY, CDR2 SAAAGT.

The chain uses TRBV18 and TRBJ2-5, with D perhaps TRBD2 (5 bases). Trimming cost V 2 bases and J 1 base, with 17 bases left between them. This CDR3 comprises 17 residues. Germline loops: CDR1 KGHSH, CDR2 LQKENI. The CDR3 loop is CASSPSSRRQLQETQYF. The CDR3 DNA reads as TGTGCCAGCTCACCATCTTCCCGGAGGCAGCTCCAAGAGACCCAGTACTTC.

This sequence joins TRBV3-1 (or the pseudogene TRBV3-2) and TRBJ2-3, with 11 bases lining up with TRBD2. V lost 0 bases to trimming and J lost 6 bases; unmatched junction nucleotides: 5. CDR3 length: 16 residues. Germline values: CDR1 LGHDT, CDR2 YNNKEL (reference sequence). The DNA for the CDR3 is TGTGCCAGCAGCCAAGATCAGTCTAGCGGGAGGGATACGCAGTATTTT. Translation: CASSQDQSSGRDTQYF.

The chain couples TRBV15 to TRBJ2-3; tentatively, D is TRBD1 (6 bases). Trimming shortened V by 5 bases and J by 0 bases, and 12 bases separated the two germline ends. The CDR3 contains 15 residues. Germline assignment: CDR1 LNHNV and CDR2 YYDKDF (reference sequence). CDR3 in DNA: TGTGCCACCAGCTCTACGACAGGAAGCACAGATACGCAGTATTTT. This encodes CATSSTTGSTDTQYF. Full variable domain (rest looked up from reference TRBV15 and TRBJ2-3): DAMVIQNPRYQVTQFGKPVTLSCSQTLNHNVMYWYQQKSSQAPKLLFHYYDKDFNNEADTPDNFQSRRPNTSFCFLDIRSPGLGDTAMYLCATSSTTGSTDTQYFGPGTRLTVL.

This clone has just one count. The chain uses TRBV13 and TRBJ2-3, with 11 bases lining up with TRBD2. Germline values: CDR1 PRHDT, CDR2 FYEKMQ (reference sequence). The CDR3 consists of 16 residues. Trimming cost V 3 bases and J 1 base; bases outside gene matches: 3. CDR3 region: CASSFTSGGGTDTQYF. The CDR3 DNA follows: TGTGCCAGCAGCTTCACTAGCGGGGGAGGCACAGATACGCAGTATTTT.

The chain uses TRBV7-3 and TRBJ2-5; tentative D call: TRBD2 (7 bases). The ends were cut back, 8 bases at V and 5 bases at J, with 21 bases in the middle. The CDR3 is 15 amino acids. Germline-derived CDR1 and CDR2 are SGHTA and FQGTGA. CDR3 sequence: CASGLFGGAAETQYF. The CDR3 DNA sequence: TGTGCCAGCGGCCTGTTTGGGGGGGCCGCGGAGACCCAGTACTTC. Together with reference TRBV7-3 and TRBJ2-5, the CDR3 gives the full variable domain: GAGVSQTPSNKVTEKGKYVELRCDPISGHTALYWYRQSLGQGPEFLIYFQGTGAADDSGLPNDRFFAVRPEGSVSTLKIQRTERGDSAVYLCASGLFGGAAETQYFGPGTRLLVL.

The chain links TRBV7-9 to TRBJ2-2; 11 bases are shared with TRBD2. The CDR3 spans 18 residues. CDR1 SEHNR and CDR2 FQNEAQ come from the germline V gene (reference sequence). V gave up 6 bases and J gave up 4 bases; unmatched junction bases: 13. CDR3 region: CASSFGLAGTLSTGELFF. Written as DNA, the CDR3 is TGTGCCAGCAGTTTCGGACTAGCGGGCACACTTTCCACCGGGGAGCTGTTTTTT. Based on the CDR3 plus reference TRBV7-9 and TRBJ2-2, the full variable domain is DTGVSQNPRHKITKRGQNVTFRCDPISEHNRLYWYRQTLGQGPEFLTYFQNEAQLEKSRLLSDRFSAERPKGSFSTLEIQRTEQGDSAMYLCASSFGLAGTLSTGELFFGEGSRLTVL.

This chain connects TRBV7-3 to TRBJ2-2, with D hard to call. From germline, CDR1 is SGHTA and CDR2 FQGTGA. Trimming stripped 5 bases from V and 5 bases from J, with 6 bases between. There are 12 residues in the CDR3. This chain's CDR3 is CASSGVTGELFF. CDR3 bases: TGTGCCAGCAGCGGGGTAACCGGGGAGCTGTTTTTT.

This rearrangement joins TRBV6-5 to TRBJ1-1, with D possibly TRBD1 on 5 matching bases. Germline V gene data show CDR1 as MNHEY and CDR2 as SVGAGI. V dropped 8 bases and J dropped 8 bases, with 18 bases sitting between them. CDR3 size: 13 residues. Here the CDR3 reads CASRGGFGTEAFF. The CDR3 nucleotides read TGTGCCAGCCGAGGTGGTTTCGGGACGGAAGCTTTCTTT.

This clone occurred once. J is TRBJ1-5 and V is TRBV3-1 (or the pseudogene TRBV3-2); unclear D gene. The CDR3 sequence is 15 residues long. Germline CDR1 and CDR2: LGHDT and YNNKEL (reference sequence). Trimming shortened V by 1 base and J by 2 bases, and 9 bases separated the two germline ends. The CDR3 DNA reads TGTGCCAGCAGCCAAGGCTTCATAGGCAATCAGCCCCAGCATTTT. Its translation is CASSQGFIGNQPQHF.

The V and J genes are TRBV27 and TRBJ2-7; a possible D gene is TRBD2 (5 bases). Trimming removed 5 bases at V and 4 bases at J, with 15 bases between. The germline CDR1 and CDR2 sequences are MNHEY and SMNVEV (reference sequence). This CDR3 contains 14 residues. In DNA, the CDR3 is TGTGCCAGCAGTCCCCGGGGAGATTCTTACGAGCAGTACTTC. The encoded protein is CASSPRGDSYEQYF.

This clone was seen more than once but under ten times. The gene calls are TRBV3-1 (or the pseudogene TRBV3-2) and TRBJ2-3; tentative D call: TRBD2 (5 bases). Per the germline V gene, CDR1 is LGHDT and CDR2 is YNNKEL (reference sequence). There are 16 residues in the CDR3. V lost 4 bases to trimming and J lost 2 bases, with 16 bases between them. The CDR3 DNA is TGTGCCAGCAGCCTTGGGGTGGACTTAATCACAGATACGCAGTATTTT. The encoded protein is CASSLGVDLITDTQYF.

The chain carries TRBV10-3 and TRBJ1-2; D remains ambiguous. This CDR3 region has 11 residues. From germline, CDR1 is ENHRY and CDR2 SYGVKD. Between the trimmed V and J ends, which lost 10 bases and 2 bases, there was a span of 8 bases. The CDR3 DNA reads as TGTGCCACGGGCGCCAACTATGGCTACACCTTC. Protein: CATGANYGYTF.

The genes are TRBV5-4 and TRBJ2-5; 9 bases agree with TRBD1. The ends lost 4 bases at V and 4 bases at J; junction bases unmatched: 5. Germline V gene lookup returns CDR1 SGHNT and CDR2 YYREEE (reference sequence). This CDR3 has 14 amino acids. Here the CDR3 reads CASSVGQGLETQYF. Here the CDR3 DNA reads TGTGCCAGCAGCGTGGGACAGGGTCTAGAGACCCAGTACTTC. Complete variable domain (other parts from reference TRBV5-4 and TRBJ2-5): ETGVTQSPTHLIKTRGQQVTLRCSSQSGHNTVSWYQQALGQGPQFIFQYYREEENGRGNFPPRFSGLQFPNYSSELNVNALELDDSALYLCASSVGQGLETQYFGPGTRLLVL.

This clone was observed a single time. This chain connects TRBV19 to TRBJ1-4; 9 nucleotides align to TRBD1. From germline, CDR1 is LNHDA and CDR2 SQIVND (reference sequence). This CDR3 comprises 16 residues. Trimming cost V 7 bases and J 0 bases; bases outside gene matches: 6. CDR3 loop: CASTWTGDATNEKLFF. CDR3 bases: TGTGCCAGTACCTGGACAGGGGACGCAACTAATGAAAAACTGTTTTTT.

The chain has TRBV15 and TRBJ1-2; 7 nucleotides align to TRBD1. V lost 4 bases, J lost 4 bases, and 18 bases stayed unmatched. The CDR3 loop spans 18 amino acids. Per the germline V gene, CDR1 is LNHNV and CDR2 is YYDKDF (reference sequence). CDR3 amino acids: CATSIETGFMGLSYGYTF. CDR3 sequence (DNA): TGTGCCACCAGCATCGAGACAGGGTTTATGGGGTTGAGCTATGGCTACACCTTC.